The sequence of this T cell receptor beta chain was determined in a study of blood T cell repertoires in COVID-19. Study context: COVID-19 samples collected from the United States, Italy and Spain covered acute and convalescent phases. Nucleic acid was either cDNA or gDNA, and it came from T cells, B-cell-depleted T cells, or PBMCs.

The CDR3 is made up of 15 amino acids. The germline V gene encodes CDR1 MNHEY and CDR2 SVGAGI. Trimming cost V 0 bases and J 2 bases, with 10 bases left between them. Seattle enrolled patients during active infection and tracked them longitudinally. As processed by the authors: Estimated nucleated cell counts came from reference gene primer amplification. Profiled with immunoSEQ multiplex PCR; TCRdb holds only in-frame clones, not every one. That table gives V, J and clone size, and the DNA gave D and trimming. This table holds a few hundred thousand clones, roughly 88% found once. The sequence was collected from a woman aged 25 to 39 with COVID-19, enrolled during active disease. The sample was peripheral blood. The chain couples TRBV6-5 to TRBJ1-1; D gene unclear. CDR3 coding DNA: TGTGCCAGCAGTTACTCCGGGAAAGGAAACACTGAAGCTTTCTTT. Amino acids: CASSYSGKGNTEAFF.